Detailed here is one T cell receptor (beta chain). The length of the CDR3 is 17 residues. V was trimmed by 5 bases and J by 3 bases, leaving 19 bases between them. In germline, CDR1 is SGHTA, CDR2 FQGNSA. The data stem from a study of blood T cell repertoires in COVID-19. Study-level information: The United States, Italy and Spain supplied acute and convalescent COVID-19 samples. Sample material is recorded as cDNA or gDNA derived from T cells, B-cell-depleted T cells, or PBMCs.

Original handling: Counts of nucleated cells, estimated from reference gene primer amplification, were obtained. The repertoire was sequenced with immunoSEQ multiplex PCR; TCRdb's copy has only in-frame clones and lacks some. For V, J and clone size, that table is used; D and trimming come from the DNA. The sample lists under 150,000 clones; roughly nine tenths were seen once. Seattle participants joined during active infection and were tracked over time. Sequencing used peripheral blood. This chain joins TRBV7-2 and TRBJ2-2, with D possibly being TRBD2 (6 bases). The clonotype comes from a man aged 55 to 70 with COVID-19, enrolled during active disease. The CDR3 sequence is CASSPGLRGSDTGELFF. Written as DNA, the CDR3 is TGTGCCAGCAGCCCGGGACTGCGGGGCTCTGACACCGGGGAGCTGTTTTTT.